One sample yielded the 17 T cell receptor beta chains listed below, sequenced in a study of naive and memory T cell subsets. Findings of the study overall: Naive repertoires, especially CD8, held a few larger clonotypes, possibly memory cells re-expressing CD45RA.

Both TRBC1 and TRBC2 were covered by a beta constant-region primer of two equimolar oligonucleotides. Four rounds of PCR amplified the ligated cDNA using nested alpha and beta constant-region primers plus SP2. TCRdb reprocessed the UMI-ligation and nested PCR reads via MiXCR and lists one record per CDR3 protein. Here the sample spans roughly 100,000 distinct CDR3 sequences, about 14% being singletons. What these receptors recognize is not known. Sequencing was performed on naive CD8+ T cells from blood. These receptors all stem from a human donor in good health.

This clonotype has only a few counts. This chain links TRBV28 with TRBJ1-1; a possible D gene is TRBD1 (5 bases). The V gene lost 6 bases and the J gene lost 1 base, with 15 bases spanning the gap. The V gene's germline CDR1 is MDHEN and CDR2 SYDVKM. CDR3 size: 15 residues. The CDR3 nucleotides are TGTGCCAGCAGCCTAGCGACAGTACAGAACACTGAAGCTTTCTTT. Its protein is CASSLATVQNTEAFF.

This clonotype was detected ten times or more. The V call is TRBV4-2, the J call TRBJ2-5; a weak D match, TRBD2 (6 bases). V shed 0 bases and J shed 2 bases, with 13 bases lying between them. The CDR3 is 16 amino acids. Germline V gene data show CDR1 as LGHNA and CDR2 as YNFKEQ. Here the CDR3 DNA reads TGTGCCAGCAGCCAAGAAGGGTCGGCGGGACAAGAGACCCAGTACTTC. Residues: CASSQEGSAGQETQYF.

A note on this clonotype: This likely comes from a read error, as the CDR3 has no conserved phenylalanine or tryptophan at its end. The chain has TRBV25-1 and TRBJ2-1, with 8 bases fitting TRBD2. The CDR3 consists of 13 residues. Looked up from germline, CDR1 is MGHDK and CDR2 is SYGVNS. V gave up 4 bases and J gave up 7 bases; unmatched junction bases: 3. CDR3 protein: CASSGTSRNEQFL. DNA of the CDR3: TGTGCCAGCAGTGGGACTAGCAGGAATGAGCAGTTCTTA.

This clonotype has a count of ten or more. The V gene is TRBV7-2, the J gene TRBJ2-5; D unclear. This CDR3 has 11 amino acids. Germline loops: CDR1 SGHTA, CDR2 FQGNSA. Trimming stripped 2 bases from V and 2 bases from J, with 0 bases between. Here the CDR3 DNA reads TGTGCCAGCAGCTTACAAGAGACCCAGTACTTC. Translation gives CASSLQETQYF.

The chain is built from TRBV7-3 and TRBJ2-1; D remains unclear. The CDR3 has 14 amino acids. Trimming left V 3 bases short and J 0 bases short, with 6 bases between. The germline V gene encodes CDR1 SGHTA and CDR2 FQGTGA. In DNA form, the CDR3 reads TGTGCCAGCAGCTTGGGGTACTCCTACAATGAGCAGTTCTTC. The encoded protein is CASSLGYSYNEQFF.

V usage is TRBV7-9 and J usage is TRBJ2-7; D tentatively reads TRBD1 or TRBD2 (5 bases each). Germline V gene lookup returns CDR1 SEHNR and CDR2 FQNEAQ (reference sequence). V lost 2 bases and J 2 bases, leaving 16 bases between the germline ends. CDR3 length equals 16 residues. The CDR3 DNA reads TGTGCCAGCAGCTTATCTGGGACCCCGGGCGCCTACGAGCAGTACTTC. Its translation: CASSLSGTPGAYEQYF.

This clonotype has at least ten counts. The CDR3 here is CASSYRTEVGANVLTF. The CDR3 DNA sequence: TGTGCCAGCAGTTACAGGACCGAGGTTGGGGCCAACGTCCTGACTTTC. The chain has TRBV28 and TRBJ2-6; TRBD1 is a possible D gene (5 bases). CDR1 and CDR2 (germline): MDHEN, SYDVKM. V dropped 4 bases and J dropped 3 bases, with 13 bases sitting between them. The CDR3 totals 16 residues.

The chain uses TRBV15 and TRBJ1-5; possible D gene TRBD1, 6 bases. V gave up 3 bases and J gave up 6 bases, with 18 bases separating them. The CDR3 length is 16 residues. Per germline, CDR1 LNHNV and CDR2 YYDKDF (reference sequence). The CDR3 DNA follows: TGTGCCACCAGCAGGGAATGGGGGCAGGGGTCTCAGCCCCAGCATTTT. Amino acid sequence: CATSREWGQGSQPQHF.

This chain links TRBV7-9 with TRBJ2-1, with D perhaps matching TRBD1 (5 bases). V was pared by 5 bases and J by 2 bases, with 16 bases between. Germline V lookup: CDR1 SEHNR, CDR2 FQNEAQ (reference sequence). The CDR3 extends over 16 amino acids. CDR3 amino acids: CASSPSVGRTYNEQFF. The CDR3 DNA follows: TGTGCCAGCAGCCCCTCAGTGGGGCGGACCTACAATGAGCAGTTCTTC.

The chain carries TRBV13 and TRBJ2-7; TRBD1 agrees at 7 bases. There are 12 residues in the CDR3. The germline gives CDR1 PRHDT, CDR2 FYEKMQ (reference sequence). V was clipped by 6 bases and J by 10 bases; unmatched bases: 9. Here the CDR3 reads CASSSDRDNQYF. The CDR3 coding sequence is TGTGCCAGCAGTTCAGACAGGGATAACCAGTACTTC.

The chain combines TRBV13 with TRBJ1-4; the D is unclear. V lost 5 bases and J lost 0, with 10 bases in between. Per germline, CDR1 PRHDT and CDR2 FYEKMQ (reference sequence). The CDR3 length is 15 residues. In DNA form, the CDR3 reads TGTGCCAGCAGCCAGACGGGTGCAACTAATGAAAAACTGTTTTTT. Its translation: CASSQTGATNEKLFF.

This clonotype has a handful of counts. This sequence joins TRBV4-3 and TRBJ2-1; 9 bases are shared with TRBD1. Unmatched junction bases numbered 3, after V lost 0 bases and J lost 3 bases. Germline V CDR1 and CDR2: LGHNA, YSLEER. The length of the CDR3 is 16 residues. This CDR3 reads CASSQDMTGGYNEQFF. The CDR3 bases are TGCGCCAGCAGCCAAGATATGACAGGGGGCTACAATGAGCAGTTCTTC.

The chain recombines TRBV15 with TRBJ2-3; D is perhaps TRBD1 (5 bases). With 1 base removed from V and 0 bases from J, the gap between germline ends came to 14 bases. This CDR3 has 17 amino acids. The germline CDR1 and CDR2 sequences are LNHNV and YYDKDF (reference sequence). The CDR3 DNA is TGTGCCACCAGCAGAGGAATTGGGCAGGGAAGCACAGATACGCAGTATTTT. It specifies CATSRGIGQGSTDTQYF.

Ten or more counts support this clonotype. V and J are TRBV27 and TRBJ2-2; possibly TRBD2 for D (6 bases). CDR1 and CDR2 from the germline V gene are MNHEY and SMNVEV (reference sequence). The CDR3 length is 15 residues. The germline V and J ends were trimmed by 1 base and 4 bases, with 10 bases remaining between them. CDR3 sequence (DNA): TGTGCCAGCAGTTTATACGCGGGGACCACCGGGGAGCTGTTTTTT. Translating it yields CASSLYAGTTGELFF.

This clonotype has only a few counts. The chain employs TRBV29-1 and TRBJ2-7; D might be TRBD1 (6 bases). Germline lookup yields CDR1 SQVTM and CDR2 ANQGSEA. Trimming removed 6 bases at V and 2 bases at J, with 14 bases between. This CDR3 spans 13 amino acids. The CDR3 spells CSVRLSGAYEQYF. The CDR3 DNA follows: TGCAGCGTCCGCCTTTCAGGGGCCTACGAGCAGTACTTC.

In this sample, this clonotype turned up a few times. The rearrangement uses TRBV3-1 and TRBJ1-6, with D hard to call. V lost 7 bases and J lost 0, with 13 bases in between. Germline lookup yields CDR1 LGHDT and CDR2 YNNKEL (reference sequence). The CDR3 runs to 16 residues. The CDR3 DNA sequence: TGTGCCAGCACCGGGTCCTATAGCTCCTATAATTCACCCCTCCACTTT. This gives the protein CASTGSYSSYNSPLHF.

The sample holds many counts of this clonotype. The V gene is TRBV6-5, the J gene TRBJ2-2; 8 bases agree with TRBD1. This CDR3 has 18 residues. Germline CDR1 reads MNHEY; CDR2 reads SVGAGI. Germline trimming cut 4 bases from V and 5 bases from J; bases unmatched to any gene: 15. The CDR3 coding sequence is TGTGCCAGCAGTTCCGACAACTCAGGGGGCGCTGGGACCGGGGAGCTGTTTTTT. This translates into CASSSDNSGGAGTGELFF.